The rows below give T cell receptor beta chains drawn from one sample of a study of cytomegalovirus exposure and HLA in healthy donors. Method: immunoSEQ multiplex PCR; TCRdb's copy keeps in-frame clones and lacks some. The sample lists about 180,000 clones; over 65% were seen once. Sequencing used PBMCs. These TCRs come from a woman aged 55-69 years in good health and CMV-seropositive. Each CDR3 is given with its conserved first and last residue. The D gene is left open where the match is weak. Not all rows give a size; the values are once, few, many and, for expanded clones, a class.

clone_size d_call j_call v_call cdr3_nt cdr3_aa
once - TRBJ2-3 TRBV5-1 TGCGCCAGCAGCTTGATAGCGGCCGTAACTAGCACAGATACGCAGTATTTT CASSLIAAVTSTDTQYF
- TRBD2 TRBJ2-5 TRBV27 TGTGCCAGCGGCGGCGGGAGGCCGGGAGAGACCCAGTACTTC CASGGGRPGETQYF
- - TRBJ1-5 TRBV19 TGTGCCAGTAGTATAGGCACAGACAATAATCAGCCCCAGCATTTT CASSIGTDNNQPQHF
few - TRBJ1-4 TRBV5-1 TGCGCCAGCAGCTTGGTGGGGGGGGCTAATGAAAAACTGTTTTTT CASSLVGGANEKLFF
- TRBD2 TRBJ2-3 TRBV7-9 TGTGCCAGCACCCCGGGGGGGCTGGATACGCAGTATTTT CASTPGGLDTQYF
- - TRBJ2-3 TRBV7-3 TGTGCCAGCAGCCCCGGGTTGAGGGCAGATACGCAGTATTTT CASSPGLRADTQYF
few - TRBJ1-2 TRBV11-3 TGTGCCAGCAGCTTACAGGGCTTAGATGGCTACACCTTC CASSLQGLDGYTF
- - TRBJ2-1 TRBV7-8 TGTGCCAGCAGCCCAGGGCCCGCGCTAAGCTCCTACAATGAGCAGTTCTTC CASSPGPALSSYNEQFF
few TRBD2 TRBJ2-2 TRBV18 TGTGCCAGCTCCCCAGGACTAGACACCGGGGAGCTGTTTTTT CASSPGLDTGELFF
- - TRBJ2-3 TRBV2 TGTGCCAGCAGCCTCCGGGACTCGATCCGCACAGATACGCAGTATTTT CASSLRDSIRTDTQYF
- - TRBJ2-2 TRBV21-1 TGTGCCAGCAGCAAATGGACTAGCGGATATAGGGGCGGGGAGCTGTTTTTT CASSKWTSGYRGGELFF
- - TRBJ2-7 TRBV30 TGTGCCTGGGATAGAGGGGGTTCCTCCTACGAGCAGTACTTC CAWDRGGSSYEQYF
- - TRBJ2-1 TRBV4-1 TGCGCCAGCAGCCAAGGCCCGGGGGGCACAAGGTCCTACAATGAGCAGTTCTTC CASSQGPGGTRSYNEQFF
- - TRBJ2-5 TRBV7-3 TGTGCCAGCGCGGTAGGCCGGGAAGAGACCCAGTACTTC CASAVGREETQYF
- TRBD1 TRBJ2-3 TRBV25-1 TGTGCCGGAGACAGGGGGCAAGCAGATACGCAGTATTTT CAGDRGQADTQYF
- - TRBJ2-3 TRBV5-1 TGCGCCAGCAGCACAGCGGGCCTCACAGATACGCAGTATTTT CASSTAGLTDTQYF
- - TRBJ1-1 TRBV9 TGTGCCAGCAGCCAGGGCCGACGGAACACTGAAGCTTTCTTT CASSQGRRNTEAFF